This T cell receptor (beta chain) was obtained from a study of persistence of HIV-infected CD4 T cells. Stimulation used approximately 9.1 ug/mL lysate from CMV-infected fibroblasts. Sorting of responding CD4+ T cells relied on upregulated CD40 ligand together with CD69. In regard to this clone: No antigen is known for it.

The CDR3 is 16 residues long. The germline CDR1 and CDR2 sequences are SGHVS and FNYEAQ. Losses at the gene ends were 2 bases for V and 7 bases for J; bases not matched to a gene: 5. Sequencing used immunoSEQ version 4 in survey mode. Genomic DNA was diluted to 10 ng/uL, up to 1 ug per sample. Sequencing used immunoSEQ multiplex PCR; TCRdb keeps in-frame clones, though not all of them. Among about 7,500 clones listed, 61% were seen once. Study-level findings and limits: Compared with CD3/CD28-stimulated cells, CMV- and Gag-responding cells showed lower TCRbeta richness. Degenerate expanded CDR3beta sequences were enriched among CMV- and Gag-responding cells.

The rearrangement joins TRBV7-6 to TRBJ2-2, with 12 nucleotides matching TRBD2. The sequencing here drew on CD4+ T cells sorted from PBMCs after approximately 20-hour stimulation, taken from a patient who received antiretroviral therapy. The sequence came from an adult man with HIV who was CMV-seropositive. The CDR3 is CASSLLAGGPGGELFF. The DNA for the CDR3 is TGTGCCAGCAGCTTACTAGCGGGGGGGCCCGGCGGGGAGCTGTTTTTT.